This T cell receptor (beta chain) emerged from a study of T-cell memory formation after mild COVID-19. General study findings and limits: Mostly located in CM and EM were contracting CD4+ clones, with contracting CD8+ clones located in EMRA. Clones contracting over day 15 to 85 were CD4/CD8 balanced, with later expanders leaning CD4+.

This CDR3 is built from 14 residues. CDR1 is SGHTA, CDR2 FQGNSA, per germline. The V segment lost 5 bases and the J segment 5 bases; nucleotides outside the gene matches: 6. Using its own MiXCR run on the 5' RACE reads, TCRdb lists one record per CDR3 protein. The data contain 40,000 to 60,000 distinct CDR3 sequences, about 12% of them singletons. Points on this clonotype: Antigen unknown.

The sequence was collected from a man aged 18 to 30 who had mild COVID-19 (a few samples of this study predate the infection). Cell type and time point are not known. The V gene is TRBV7-2, the J gene TRBJ2-5, with 9 bases lining up with TRBD2. Input material: PBMCs or a T cell subset sorted from them (not recorded which). The CDR3, as DNA: TGTGCCAGCAGCACGGGACTAGCACGGGAGACCCAGTACTTC. Translation gives CASSTGLARETQYF. The full variable domain, completed using reference TRBV7-2 and TRBJ2-5, is GAGVSQSPSNKVTEKGKDVELRCDPISGHTALYWYRQSLGQGLEFLIYFQGNSAPDKSGLPSDRFSAERTGGSVSTLTIQRTQQEDSAVYLCASSTGLARETQYFGPGTRLLVL.